Shown below are 26 T cell receptor beta chains from a single sample sequenced in a study of blood T cell repertoires in COVID-19. The method was immunoSEQ multiplex PCR; TCRdb's version includes in-frame clones alone and lacks a portion of them. The repertoire has over 85,000 clones, 87% of them found once; the top ten carry more than 14%. The source material was peripheral blood. The receptor set was obtained from a male donor with acute or convalescent COVID-19.

This clone was seen more than once but under ten times. The CDR3 reads CASSIAGGRVEQYF. Written as DNA, the CDR3 is TGTGCCAGTTCGATAGCGGGGGGGCGAGTCGAGCAGTACTTC. The V gene is TRBV28, the J gene TRBJ2-7, with TRBD2 matching over 11 bases. The germline gives CDR1 MDHEN, CDR2 SYDVKM. The junction had 10 bases not matched to a gene; V was cut back by 9 bases and J by 6 bases. The CDR3 consists of 14 residues. Using reference TRBV28 and TRBJ2-7 for the parts outside the CDR3, the full variable domain is DVKVTQSSRYLVKRTGEKVFLECVQDMDHENMFWYRQDPGLGLRLIYFSYDVKMKEKGDIPEGYSVSREKKERFSLILESASTNQTSMYLCASSIAGGRVEQYFGPGTRLTVT.

This clone was recorded only once. The chain couples TRBV14 to TRBJ2-7; D remains unclear. CDR1 is SGHDN and CDR2 is FVKESK in the germline V gene. The CDR3 length is 13 residues. Trimming took 1 base from V and 7 from J, leaving 11 bases between them. CDR3 nucleotides: TGTGCCAGCAGCCAAGGCACGAACGGGGAGCAGTACTTC. Protein: CASSQGTNGEQYF. The complete variable domain, with remaining parts taken from reference TRBV14 and TRBJ2-7, reads EAGVTQFPSHSVIEKGQTVTLRCDPISGHDNLYWYRRVMGKEIKFLLHFVKESKQDESGMPNNRFLAERTGGTYSTLKVQPAELEDSGVYFCASSQGTNGEQYFGPGTRLTVT.

The chain combines TRBV11-2 with TRBJ1-2; 10 nucleotides agree with TRBD1. CDR1 is SGHAT and CDR2 is FQNNGV in the germline V gene. CDR3 size: 16 residues. V trimming: 5 bases; J trimming: 6 bases; junction bases outside the gene matches: 12. CDR3 DNA: TGTGCCAGCAGCCCTTTAATCCGGACAGGGGGGAATGGCTACACCTTC. Translation gives CASSPLIRTGGNGYTF.

J is TRBJ2-2 and V is TRBV15; tentative D call: TRBD2 (6 bases). The V and J ends lost 3 bases and 0 bases respectively, with 8 bases between them. Germline CDR1 is LNHNV and CDR2 is YYDKDF (reference sequence). The CDR3 sequence is 15 residues long. CDR3 bases: TGTGCCACCAGCAGGCGGGGCGCGAACACCGGGGAGCTGTTTTTT. This sequence encodes CATSRRGANTGELFF.

This chain links TRBV5-1 with TRBJ2-5; 10 positions match TRBD2. V shed 4 bases, J shed 5 bases, and the junction held 5 bases outside the gene matches. Germline values: CDR1 SGHRS, CDR2 YFSETQ. This CDR3 spans 14 amino acids. The CDR3 nucleotides read TGCGCCAGCAGCACCGGGACTAGCGTGGAGACCCAGTACTTC. It is translated as CASSTGTSVETQYF.

V gene TRBV27 combines with J gene TRBJ1-1; TRBD1 aligns across 12 bases. This CDR3 region has 21 residues. Germline CDR1 and CDR2: MNHEY and SMNVEV (reference sequence). V lost 2 bases, J lost 3 bases, and 19 bases stayed unmatched. CDR3 coding DNA: TGTGCCAGCAGTTTACCCTCCGGGACAGGGGGCACGAGGAGAACGGACACTGAAGCTTTCTTT. Translating it yields CASSLPSGTGGTRRTDTEAFF.

In this sample, this clone turned up once. This chain uses TRBV7-7 with TRBJ2-5, with D uncertain. Germline CDR1 is SSHAT and CDR2 is FNYEAQ (reference sequence). V lost 1 base, J lost 0 bases, and 9 bases lay in between. This CDR3 has 15 amino acids. The CDR3 loop reads CASSLGSSHQETQYF. CDR3 coding DNA: TGTGCCAGCAGCTTAGGTAGCAGCCACCAAGAGACCCAGTACTTC.

This chain joins TRBV2 and TRBJ1-1, with a tentative D call TRBD1 (6 bases). Trimming removed 7 bases from V and 5 bases from J, with 17 bases in between. The CDR3 runs to 14 residues. Per the germline V gene, CDR1 is SNHLY and CDR2 is FYNNEI. Here the CDR3 reads CASKSRGGWTEAFF. The CDR3 nucleotides read TGTGCCAGCAAATCGAGGGGGGGATGGACTGAAGCTTTCTTT.

This clone was counted a single time. The chain uses TRBV10-3 and TRBJ2-6; 8 bases map to TRBD1. Per the germline V gene, CDR1 is ENHRY and CDR2 is SYGVKD. This CDR3 spans 17 amino acids. With 0 bases clipped from V and 2 bases from J, the junction kept 3 bases outside the gene matches. For the CDR3, the DNA is TGTGCCATCAGTGAGTCGGCAGGGGGCGCTGGGGCCAACGTCCTGACTTTC. Protein product: CAISESAGGAGANVLTF.

This chain connects TRBV3-1 (or the pseudogene TRBV3-2) to TRBJ1-6; D gene unclear. The CDR3 is 14 residues long. V lost 1 base to trimming and J lost 7 bases, with 8 bases between them. In germline, CDR1 is LGHDT, CDR2 YNNKEL (reference sequence). In DNA, the CDR3 is TGTGCCAGCAGCCAAGTACAGCCCAATTCACCCCTCCACTTT. Its translation is CASSQVQPNSPLHF.

Regarding this clone: This CDR3 is also generated by other DNA sequences in the sample. The chain joins TRBV5-1 to TRBJ2-1; D perhaps matches TRBD2 (6 bases). Germline assignment: CDR1 SGHRS and CDR2 YFSETQ. The CDR3 runs 15 residues. V was shortened by 4 bases and J by 0 bases, with 11 bases between the two germline ends. As DNA, the CDR3 is TGCGCCAGCAGCCGCGACGGGAGCTCCTACAATGAGCAGTTCTTC. Its protein is CASSRDGSSYNEQFF.

This clone appeared once. The V call is TRBV3-1 (or the pseudogene TRBV3-2), the J call TRBJ1-3; D perhaps matches TRBD1 (5 bases). This CDR3 has 14 residues. Germline V lookup: CDR1 LGHDT, CDR2 YNNKEL (reference sequence). V lost 4 bases, J lost 4 bases, and 11 bases lay in between. CDR3: CASSPPGDGNTIYF. DNA for the CDR3: TGTGCCAGCAGCCCCCCGGGGGACGGAAACACCATATATTTT.

CDR3 sequence reads: CASSTGGAGQPQHF. In nucleotides, the CDR3 is TGTGCCAGCAGTACAGGGGGCGCGGGCCAGCCCCAGCATTTT. The rearrangement links TRBV6-5 to TRBJ1-5; TRBD1 agrees at 9 bases. The CDR3 runs to 14 residues. Germline loops: CDR1 MNHEY, CDR2 SVGAGI. Unmatched junction bases numbered 6, after V lost 5 bases and J lost 7 bases.

The V call is TRBV4-1, the J call TRBJ1-6; 10 bases agree with TRBD1. Losses at the gene ends were 3 bases for V and 0 bases for J; bases not matched to a gene: 8. Germline CDR1 reads MGHRA; CDR2 reads YSYEKL. The CDR3 runs to 19 residues. Here the CDR3 reads CASSHTGTGARSYNSPLHF. In nucleotides, the CDR3 is TGCGCCAGCAGCCACACCGGGACAGGGGCCCGCTCCTATAATTCACCCCTCCACTTT.

The chain recombines TRBV3-1 (or the pseudogene TRBV3-2) with TRBJ1-6; a possible D gene is TRBD1 (6 bases). Germline CDR1 is LGHDT and CDR2 is YNNKEL (reference sequence). The ends were cut back, 4 bases at V and 7 bases at J, with 14 bases in the middle. The CDR3 length is 15 residues. CDR3 bases: TGTGCCAGCAGCCCCTTGGACAGCCAAAATTCACCCCTCCACTTT. Protein: CASSPLDSQNSPLHF.

This clone was observed a single time. The rearrangement uses TRBV6-5 and TRBJ1-6; 8 bases are shared with TRBD1. With 6 bases clipped from V and 7 bases from J, the junction kept 8 bases outside the gene matches. Germline V lookup: CDR1 MNHEY, CDR2 SVGAGI. The length of the CDR3 is 15 residues. DNA for the CDR3: TGTGCCAGCAGCCTCCAGGGGGCGGGGAATTCACCCCTCCACTTT. Translated, it gives CASSLQGAGNSPLHF.

The V call is TRBV24-1, the J call TRBJ1-5; perhaps TRBD1 as D (5 bases). The CDR3 sequence is 14 residues long. CDR1 KGHDR and CDR2 SFDVKD come from the germline V gene. V lost 9 bases to trimming and J lost 1 base, with 12 bases between them. Here the CDR3 reads CATGRGESNQPQHF. CDR3 DNA sequence: TGTGCCACCGGGCGGGGGGAGAGCAATCAGCCCCAGCATTTT.

The chain has TRBV6-2 or TRBV6-3 and TRBJ1-2; D is unclear. Germline CDR1 is MNHEY and CDR2 is SVGEGT. Between the trimmed V and J ends, which lost 2 bases and 3 bases, there was a span of 10 bases. The CDR3 consists of 14 residues. The CDR3 reads CASSYVGLHYGYTF. The CDR3 DNA is TGTGCCAGCAGTTACGTTGGCCTTCACTATGGCTACACCTTC.

The V and J genes are TRBV25-1 and TRBJ1-3; the D gene is possibly TRBD1 (5 bases). CDR1 and CDR2 from the germline V gene are MGHDK and SYGVNS. This CDR3 region has 15 residues. V lost 1 base to trimming and J lost 0 bases, with 7 bases between them. This chain's CDR3 is CASSESGYSGNTIYF. Here the CDR3 DNA reads TGTGCCAGCAGTGAATCAGGGTACTCTGGAAACACCATATATTTT.

The chain carries TRBV7-2 and TRBJ1-2, with a possible D match to TRBD1 (5 bases). The CDR3 covers 15 residues. Trimming shortened V by 1 base and J by 4 bases, and 13 bases separated the two germline ends. CDR1 and CDR2 (germline): SGHTA, FQGNSA. For the CDR3, the DNA is TGTGCCAGCAGCTTAGAGAAGACAGAGCGCTATGGCTACACCTTC. Its protein is CASSLEKTERYGYTF.

This clone showed up just once. The chain uses TRBV30 and TRBJ2-3; D ambiguous. With 5 bases removed from V and 0 bases from J, the gap between germline ends came to 12 bases. The CDR3 extends over 14 amino acids. Germline CDR1 and CDR2: GTSNPN and SVGIG (reference sequence). DNA for the CDR3: TGTGCCTGGCAACAGCAAGCTAGCACAGATACGCAGTATTTT. It encodes CAWQQQASTDTQYF.

This chain links TRBV6-5 with TRBJ1-1, with 7 bases fitting TRBD1. Germline lookup yields CDR1 MNHEY and CDR2 SVGAGI. The CDR3 is 13 residues long. Losses at the gene ends were 2 bases for V and 8 bases for J; bases not matched to a gene: 5. CDR3 sequence: CASSYGGGGEAFF. In DNA, the CDR3 is TGTGCCAGCAGTTACGGAGGGGGCGGGGAAGCTTTCTTT.

The chain carries TRBV12-3 or TRBV12-4 and TRBJ2-7; 8 nucleotides line up with TRBD2. CDR3 size: 13 residues. V lost 2 bases to trimming and J lost 4 bases; unmatched junction nucleotides: 1. CDR3: CASSLLAGYEQYF. As DNA, the CDR3 is TGTGCCAGCAGTTTATTAGCGGGGTACGAGCAGTACTTC.

On this clone: Other DNA sequences in this specimen translate into the identical CDR3. The J gene is TRBJ2-7, the V gene TRBV7-9; D is perhaps TRBD2 (5 bases). V lost 5 bases and J 5 bases, leaving 10 bases between the germline ends. The CDR3 extends over 12 amino acids. CDR1 and CDR2 from the germline V gene are SEHNR and FQNEAQ (reference sequence). The CDR3 DNA follows: TGTGCCAGCAGCCGGGATAGTCACGAGCAGTACTTC. Translated: CASSRDSHEQYF. The full variable domain, completed using reference TRBV7-9 and TRBJ2-7, is DTGVSQNPRHKITKRGQNVTFRCDPISEHNRLYWYRQTLGQGPEFLTYFQNEAQLEKSRLLSDRFSAERPKGSFSTLEIQRTEQGDSAMYLCASSRDSHEQYFGPGTRLTVT.

The chain has TRBV11-1 and TRBJ2-5, with 8 bases fitting TRBD1. J lost 5 bases, V lost 6 bases, and 8 bases had no gene match. Germline CDR1 and CDR2: SGHAT and FQDESV (reference sequence). The CDR3 totals 14 residues. The CDR3 DNA reads TGTGCCAGCAGGCTGGACAGGGCGTGGGAGACCCAGTACTTC. Protein: CASRLDRAWETQYF.

The chain carries TRBV19 and TRBJ2-7; 7 bases fit TRBD1. The ends lost 5 bases at V and 0 bases at J; junction bases unmatched: 4. Germline values: CDR1 LNHDA, CDR2 SQIVND (reference sequence). The CDR3 is 14 residues long. The CDR3 here is CASSPGQVSYEQYF. CDR3 in DNA: TGTGCCAGTAGTCCCGGACAGGTCTCCTACGAGCAGTACTTC.